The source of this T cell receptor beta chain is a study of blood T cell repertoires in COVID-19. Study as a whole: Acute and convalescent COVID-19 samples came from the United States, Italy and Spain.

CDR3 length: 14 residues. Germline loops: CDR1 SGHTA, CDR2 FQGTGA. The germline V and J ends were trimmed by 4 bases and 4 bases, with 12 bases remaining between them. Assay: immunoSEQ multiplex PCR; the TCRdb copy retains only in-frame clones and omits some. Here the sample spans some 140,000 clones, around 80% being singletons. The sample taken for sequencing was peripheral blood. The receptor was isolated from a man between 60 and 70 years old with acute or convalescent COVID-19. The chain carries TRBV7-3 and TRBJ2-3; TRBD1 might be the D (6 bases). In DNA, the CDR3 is TGTGCCAGCAGCTCACAGGGAGATTCAGATACGCAGTATTTT. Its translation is CASSSQGDSDTQYF.